The present T cell receptor (beta chain) was sequenced within a study of shared clonotypes between healthy human individuals. Study-level points and caveats: An anticipated effect of sequencing depth on clonotype sharing among donors was recognized. Non-shared clonotypes displayed generation probabilities falling below those of clonotypes present in all four donors.

Turning to this clone: The antigen is undetermined.

CDR1 and CDR2 from the germline V gene are MGHRA and YSYEKL. There are 14 residues in the CDR3. Trimming shortened V by 1 base and J by 6 bases, and 13 bases separated the two germline ends. Genomic DNA per cell subset filled all wells of several immunoSEQ plates. For sorted subsets, 150 to 200 ng DNA per replicate equaled around 30,000 T cell genomes. Produced via immunoSEQ multiplex PCR; TCRdb's table is partial and in-frame only. The data show about 2.4 million clones, 90% to 95% seen once. Sequences were obtained from naive CD4+ T cells from PBMCs. Indicated subset: CD45RA+ positively selected. The gene calls are TRBV4-1 and TRBJ2-7; maybe TRBD2 (6 bases). The sequence derives from a man younger than 30 in good health. Some clones in this sample may be carry-over from other donors' samples. The CDR3 region has the DNA TGCGCCAGCAGCCAAGTCTTTGGGCGGGGCGAGCAGTACTTC. Translation: CASSQVFGRGEQYF.